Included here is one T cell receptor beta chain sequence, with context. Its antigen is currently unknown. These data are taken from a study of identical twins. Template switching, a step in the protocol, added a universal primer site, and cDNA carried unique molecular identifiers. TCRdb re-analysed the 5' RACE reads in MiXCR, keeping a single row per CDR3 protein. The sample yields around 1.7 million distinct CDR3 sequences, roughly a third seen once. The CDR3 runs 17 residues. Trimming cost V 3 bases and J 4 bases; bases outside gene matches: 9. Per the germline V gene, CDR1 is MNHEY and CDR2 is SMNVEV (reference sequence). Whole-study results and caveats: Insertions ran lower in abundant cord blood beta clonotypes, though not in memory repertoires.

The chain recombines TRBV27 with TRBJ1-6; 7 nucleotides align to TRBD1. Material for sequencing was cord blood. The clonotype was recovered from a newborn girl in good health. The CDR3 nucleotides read TGTGCCAGCAGTTTGATTCAGGGGGGGACTTATAATTCACCCCTCCACTTT. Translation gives CASSLIQGGTYNSPLHF.